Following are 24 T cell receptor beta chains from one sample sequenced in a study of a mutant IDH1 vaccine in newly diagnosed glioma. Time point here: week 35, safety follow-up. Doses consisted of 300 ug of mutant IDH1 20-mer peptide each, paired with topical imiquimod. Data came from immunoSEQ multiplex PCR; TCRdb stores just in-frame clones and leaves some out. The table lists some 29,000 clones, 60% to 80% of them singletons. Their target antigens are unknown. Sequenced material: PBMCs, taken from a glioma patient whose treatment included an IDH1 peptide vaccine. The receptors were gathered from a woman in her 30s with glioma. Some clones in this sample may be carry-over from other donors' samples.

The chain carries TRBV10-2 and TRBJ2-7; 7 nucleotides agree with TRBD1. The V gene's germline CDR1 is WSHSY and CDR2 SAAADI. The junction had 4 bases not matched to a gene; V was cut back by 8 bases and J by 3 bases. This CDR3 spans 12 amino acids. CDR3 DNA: TGCGCCAGCTGGGACAGTTACTACGAGCAGTACTTC. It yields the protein CASWDSYYEQYF.

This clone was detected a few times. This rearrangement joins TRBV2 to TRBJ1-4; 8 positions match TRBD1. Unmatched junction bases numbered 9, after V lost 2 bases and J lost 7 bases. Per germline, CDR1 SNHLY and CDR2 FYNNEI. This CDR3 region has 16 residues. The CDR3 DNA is TGTGCCAGCAGTGAACGGCAGGGGGCAGCTGGTGAAAAACTGTTTTTT. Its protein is CASSERQGAAGEKLFF.

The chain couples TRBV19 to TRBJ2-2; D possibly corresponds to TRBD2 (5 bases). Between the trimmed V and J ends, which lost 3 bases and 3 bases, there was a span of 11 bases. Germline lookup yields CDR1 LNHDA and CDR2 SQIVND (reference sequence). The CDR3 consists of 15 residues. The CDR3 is CASSIRGWDTGELFF. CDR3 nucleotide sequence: TGTGCCAGTAGTATTCGAGGGTGGGACACCGGGGAGCTGTTTTTT.

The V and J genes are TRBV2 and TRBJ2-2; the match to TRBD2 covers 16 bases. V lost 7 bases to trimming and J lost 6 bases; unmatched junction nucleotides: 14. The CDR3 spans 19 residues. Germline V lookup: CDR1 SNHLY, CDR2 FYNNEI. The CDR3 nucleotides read TGTGCCAGCAAGCGGGGCAGGGGACTAGCGGGAGGGTTGTCCGGGGAGCTGTTTTTT. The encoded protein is CASKRGRGLAGGLSGELFF.

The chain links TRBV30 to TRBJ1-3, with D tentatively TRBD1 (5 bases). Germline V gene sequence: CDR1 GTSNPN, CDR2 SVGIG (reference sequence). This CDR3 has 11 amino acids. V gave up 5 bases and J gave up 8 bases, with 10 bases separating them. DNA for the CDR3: TGTGCCTGGGGGGGGAGATACACCATATATTTT. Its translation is CAWGGRYTIYF.

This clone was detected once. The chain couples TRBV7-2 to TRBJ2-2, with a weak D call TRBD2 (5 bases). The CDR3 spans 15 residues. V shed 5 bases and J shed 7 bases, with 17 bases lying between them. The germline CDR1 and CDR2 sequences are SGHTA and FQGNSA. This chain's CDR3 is CASSPRVDVGGELFF. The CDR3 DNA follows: TGTGCCAGCAGCCCGCGGGTCGATGTCGGCGGGGAGCTGTTTTTT.

CDR3 nucleotides: TGTGCCAGCAGCCCAAGGCGGGACAGGGGTAGAGAGCAGTACTTC. The encoded protein is CASSPRRDRGREQYF. This chain joins TRBV14 and TRBJ2-7; 10 positions match TRBD1. V lost 4 bases and J lost 7; bases outside the gene matches: 10. This CDR3 is 15 amino acids long. From germline, CDR1 is SGHDN and CDR2 FVKESK. Based on the CDR3 plus reference TRBV14 and TRBJ2-7, the full variable domain is EAGVTQFPSHSVIEKGQTVTLRCDPISGHDNLYWYRRVMGKEIKFLLHFVKESKQDESGMPNNRFLAERTGGTYSTLKVQPAELEDSGVYFCASSPRRDRGREQYFGPGTRLTVT.

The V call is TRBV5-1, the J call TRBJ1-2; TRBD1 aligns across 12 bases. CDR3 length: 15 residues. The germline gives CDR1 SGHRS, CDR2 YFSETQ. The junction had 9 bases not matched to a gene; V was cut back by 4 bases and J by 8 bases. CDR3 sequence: CASSTGTGGAEGYTF. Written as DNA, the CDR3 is TGCGCCAGCAGCACAGGGACAGGGGGCGCGGAGGGCTACACCTTC.

CDR3: CASSPSEDYQETQYF. Written as DNA, the CDR3 is TGTGCCAGCAGTCCTAGCGAGGACTACCAAGAGACCCAGTACTTC. V is TRBV28 and J is TRBJ2-5, with a tentative D call TRBD2 (6 bases). There are 15 residues in the CDR3. Deletions cut 5 bases from V and 0 bases from J, with 13 bases between. Germline CDR1 MDHEN, CDR2 SYDVKM. Full variable domain (rest looked up from reference TRBV28 and TRBJ2-5): DVKVTQSSRYLVKRTGEKVFLECVQDMDHENMFWYRQDPGLGLRLIYFSYDVKMKEKGDIPEGYSVSREKKERFSLILESASTNQTSMYLCASSPSEDYQETQYFGPGTRLLVL.

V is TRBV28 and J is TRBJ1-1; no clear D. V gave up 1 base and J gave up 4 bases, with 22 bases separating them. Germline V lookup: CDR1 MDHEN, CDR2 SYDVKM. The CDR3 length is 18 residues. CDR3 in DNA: TGTGCCAGCAGTTTATACTCAGGACGGCCTATACAAGGCACTGAAGCTTTCTTT. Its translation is CASSLYSGRPIQGTEAFF.

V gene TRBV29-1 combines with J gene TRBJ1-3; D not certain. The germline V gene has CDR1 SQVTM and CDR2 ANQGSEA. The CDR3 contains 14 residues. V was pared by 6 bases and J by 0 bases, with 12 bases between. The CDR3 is CSVAPLGSGNTIYF. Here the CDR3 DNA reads TGCAGCGTGGCCCCCCTCGGCTCTGGAAACACCATATATTTT.

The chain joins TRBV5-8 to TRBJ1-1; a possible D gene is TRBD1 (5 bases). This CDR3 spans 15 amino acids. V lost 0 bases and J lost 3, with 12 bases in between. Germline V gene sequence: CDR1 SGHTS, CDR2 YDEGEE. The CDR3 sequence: CASSLVGQGDTEAFF. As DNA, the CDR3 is TGTGCCAGCAGCTTGGTTGGCCAAGGGGACACTGAAGCTTTCTTT. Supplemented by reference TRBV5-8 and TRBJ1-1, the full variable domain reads EAGVTQSPTHLIKTRGQQATLRCSPISGHTSVYWYQQALGLGLQFLLWYDEGEERNRGNFPPRFSGRQFPNYSSELNVNALELEDSALYLCASSLVGQGDTEAFFGQGTRLTVV.

CDR3 DNA: TGTGCCAGTAGTATCTTCAGCTATGGCTACACCTTC. Translating gives CASSIFSYGYTF. The chain joins TRBV19 to TRBJ1-2, with no clear D. Looked up from germline, CDR1 is LNHDA and CDR2 is SQIVND (reference sequence). CDR3 length: 12 amino acids. V dropped 3 bases and J dropped 4 bases, with 6 bases sitting between them.

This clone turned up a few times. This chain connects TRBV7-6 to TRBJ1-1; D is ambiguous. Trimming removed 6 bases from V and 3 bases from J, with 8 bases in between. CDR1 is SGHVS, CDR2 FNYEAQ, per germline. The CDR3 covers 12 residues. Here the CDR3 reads CASSSTDTEAFF. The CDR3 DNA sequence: TGTGCCAGCAGTTCAACGGACACTGAAGCTTTCTTT.

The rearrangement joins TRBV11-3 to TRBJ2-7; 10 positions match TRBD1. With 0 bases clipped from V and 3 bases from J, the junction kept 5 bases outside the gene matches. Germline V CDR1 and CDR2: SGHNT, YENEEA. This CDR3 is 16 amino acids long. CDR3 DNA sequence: TGTGCCAGCAGCTTAGAGCGGACAGGGGGTCACTACGAGCAGTACTTC. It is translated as CASSLERTGGHYEQYF.

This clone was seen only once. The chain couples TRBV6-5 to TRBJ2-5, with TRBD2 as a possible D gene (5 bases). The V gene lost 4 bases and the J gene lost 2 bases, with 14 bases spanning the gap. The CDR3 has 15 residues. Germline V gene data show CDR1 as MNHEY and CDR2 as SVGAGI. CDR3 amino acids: CASSSGVSAQETQYF. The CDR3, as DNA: TGTGCCAGCAGTTCCGGGGTTTCGGCTCAAGAGACCCAGTACTTC.

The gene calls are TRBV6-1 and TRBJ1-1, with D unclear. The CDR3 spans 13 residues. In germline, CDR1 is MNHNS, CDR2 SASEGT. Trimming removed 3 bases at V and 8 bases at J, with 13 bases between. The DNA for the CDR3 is TGTGCCAGCAGTGAGACACACGGATACGAAGCTTTCTTT. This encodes CASSETHGYEAFF.

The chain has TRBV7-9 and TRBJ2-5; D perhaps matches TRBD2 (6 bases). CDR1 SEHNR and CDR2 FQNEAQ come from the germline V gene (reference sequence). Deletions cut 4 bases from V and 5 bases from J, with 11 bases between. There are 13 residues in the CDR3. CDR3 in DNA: TGTGCCAGCAGCTCCCCCCGGGGGGAGACCCAGTACTTC. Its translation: CASSSPRGETQYF. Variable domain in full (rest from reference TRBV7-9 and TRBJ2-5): DTGVSQNPRHKITKRGQNVTFRCDPISEHNRLYWYRQTLGQGPEFLTYFQNEAQLEKSRLLSDRFSAERPKGSFSTLEIQRTEQGDSAMYLCASSSPRGETQYFGPGTRLLVL.

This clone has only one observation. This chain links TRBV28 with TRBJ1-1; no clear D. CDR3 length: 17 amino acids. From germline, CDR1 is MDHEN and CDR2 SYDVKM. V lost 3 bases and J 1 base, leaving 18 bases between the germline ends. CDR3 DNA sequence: TGTGCCAGCAGTTTCCCACGAACCCGCCGATGGAACACTGAAGCTTTCTTT. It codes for CASSFPRTRRWNTEAFF.

The CDR3 DNA reads as TGCAGCGTTCCACGCGGGACAGCGGGAGGGCCAAGTGAGCAGTTCTTC. It codes for CSVPRGTAGGPSEQFF. The rearrangement uses TRBV29-1 and TRBJ2-1; the match to TRBD2 covers 10 bases. V shed 5 bases, J shed 9 bases, and the junction held 16 bases outside the gene matches. Looked up from germline, CDR1 is SQVTM and CDR2 is ANQGSEA. This CDR3 region has 16 residues.

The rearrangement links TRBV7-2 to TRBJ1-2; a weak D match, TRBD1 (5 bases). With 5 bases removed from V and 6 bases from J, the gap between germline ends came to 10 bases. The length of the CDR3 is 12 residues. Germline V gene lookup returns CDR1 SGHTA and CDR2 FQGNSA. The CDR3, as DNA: TGTGCCAGCAGCCCGGGGACCCATGGCTACACCTTC. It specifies CASSPGTHGYTF. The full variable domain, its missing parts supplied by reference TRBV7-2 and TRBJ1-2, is GAGVSQSPSNKVTEKGKDVELRCDPISGHTALYWYRQSLGQGLEFLIYFQGNSAPDKSGLPSDRFSAERTGGSVSTLTIQRTQQEDSAVYLCASSPGTHGYTFGSGTRLTVV.

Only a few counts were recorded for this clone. Here the CDR3 DNA reads TGTGCCAGCAGCTTGATAGGTGAAGCTTTCTTT. This gives the protein CASSLIGEAFF. The chain uses TRBV5-6 and TRBJ1-1; no firm D call. Trimming stripped 1 base from V and 7 bases from J, with 5 bases between. The CDR3 consists of 11 residues. The germline V gene has CDR1 SGHDT and CDR2 YYEEEE.

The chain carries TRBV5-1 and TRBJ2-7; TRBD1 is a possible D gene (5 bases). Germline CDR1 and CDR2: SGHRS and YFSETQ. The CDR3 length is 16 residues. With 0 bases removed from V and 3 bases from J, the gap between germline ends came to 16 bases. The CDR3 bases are TGCGCCAGCAGCTTGGCCGGTAGGGCAGGGAACTACGAGCAGTACTTC. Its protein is CASSLAGRAGNYEQYF.

This CDR3 reads CASSYKGLRGETQYF. The CDR3 DNA sequence: TGTGCCAGCAGTTACAAAGGGTTAAGGGGAGAGACCCAGTACTTC. The chain uses TRBV6-5 and TRBJ2-5, with D possibly TRBD1 on 5 matching bases. V was trimmed by 2 bases and J by 4 bases, leaving 14 bases between them. This CDR3 contains 15 residues. The germline CDR1 and CDR2 sequences are MNHEY and SVGAGI.